This is a list of T cell receptor beta chains from one sample in a study of blood T cell repertoires in COVID-19. TCRdb keeps only in-frame clones here, not all; method: immunoSEQ multiplex PCR. The repertoire holds about 250,000 clones, with roughly 80% as singletons. What was sequenced was peripheral blood. Receptor source: a man older than 75 with acute or convalescent COVID-19. Both conserved end residues are part of each CDR3. A D gene is named only where the DNA matches it firmly. For some rows the clone size is stated as once, few or many, or as a class when expanded; others skip it.

CDR3 protein: CSVRGLADRGYYEQYF
CDR3 DNA: TGCAGCGTTAGGGGACTAGCGGACAGAGGATACTACGAGCAGTACTTC
D gene: TRBD2
clone size: .
J gene: TRBJ2-7
V gene: TRBV29-1

CDR3 protein: CATSDPRTSGENTDTQYF
CDR3 DNA: TGTGCCACCAGTGATCCACGGACTAGCGGGGAGAACACAGATACGCAGTATTTT
D gene: TRBD2
clone size: .
J gene: TRBJ2-3
V gene: TRBV24-1

CDR3 protein: CASSLGGRGETQYF
CDR3 DNA: TGTGCCAGCAGCTTAGGCGGGAGAGGAGAGACCCAGTACTTC
D gene: TRBD2
clone size: .
J gene: TRBJ2-5
V gene: TRBV7-2

CDR3 protein: CASSSWATEAFF
CDR3 DNA: TGTGCCAGCTCAAGTTGGGCCACTGAAGCTTTCTTT
D gene: .
clone size: .
J gene: TRBJ1-1
V gene: TRBV18

CDR3 protein: CASSPPPGQVAFF
CDR3 DNA: TGTGCCAGCTCACCACCCCCGGGACAAGTGGCTTTCTTT
D gene: .
clone size: .
J gene: TRBJ1-1
V gene: TRBV18

CDR3 protein: CATSDWTSGGAPDTQYF
CDR3 DNA: TGTGCCACCAGTGACTGGACTAGCGGGGGGGCTCCAGATACGCAGTATTTT
D gene: TRBD2
clone size: once
J gene: TRBJ2-3
V gene: TRBV24-1

CDR3 protein: CASSPRGGYQPQHF
CDR3 DNA: TGTGCCAGCAGCCCCAGGGGAGGGTATCAGCCCCAGCATTTT
D gene: .
clone size: .
J gene: TRBJ1-5
V gene: TRBV9

CDR3 protein: CASSLILNTEAFF
CDR3 DNA: TGTGCCAGCAGCTTAATATTGAACACTGAAGCTTTCTTT
D gene: .
clone size: .
J gene: TRBJ1-1
V gene: TRBV7-8

CDR3 protein: CASSLAAGQGAYEQYF
CDR3 DNA: TGTGCCAGCAGCTTAGCTGCCGGACAGGGGGCCTACGAGCAGTACTTC
D gene: TRBD1
clone size: .
J gene: TRBJ2-7
V gene: TRBV7-6

CDR3 protein: CASSRGGTNTGELFF
CDR3 DNA: TGTGCCAGCTCACGAGGTGGGACAAACACCGGGGAGCTGTTTTTT
D gene: .
clone size: once
J gene: TRBJ2-2
V gene: TRBV18

CDR3 protein: CASSATGTDGTQYF
CDR3 DNA: TGTGCCAGCAGCGCGACGGGGACAGATGGGACCCAGTACTTC
D gene: TRBD1
clone size: .
J gene: TRBJ2-5
V gene: TRBV5-4

CDR3 protein: CASSYRSNYGYTF
CDR3 DNA: TGTGCCAGTTCTTACAGATCTAACTATGGCTACACCTTC
D gene: .
clone size: .
J gene: TRBJ1-2
V gene: TRBV19

CDR3 protein: CASSSRQGRAKNIQYF
CDR3 DNA: TGTGCCAGCAGCTCGCGACAGGGGAGGGCCAAAAACATTCAGTACTTC
D gene: TRBD1
clone size: .
J gene: TRBJ2-4
V gene: TRBV11-1

CDR3 protein: CASSIRGPDGYTF
CDR3 DNA: TGTGCCAGTAGTATTAGGGGTCCGGATGGCTACACCTTC
D gene: .
clone size: .
J gene: TRBJ1-2
V gene: TRBV19

CDR3 protein: CASRSQGALGGNTIYF
CDR3 DNA: TGTGCCAGCAGAAGCCAGGGGGCGCTAGGCGGAAACACCATATATTTT
D gene: TRBD1
clone size: .
J gene: TRBJ1-3
V gene: TRBV5-4

CDR3 protein: CASSLAGLSNQPQHF
CDR3 DNA: TGCGCCAGCAGCTTGGCAGGGTTAAGCAATCAGCCCCAGCATTTT
D gene: .
clone size: .
J gene: TRBJ1-5
V gene: TRBV5-1

CDR3 protein: CASSADRAETQYF
CDR3 DNA: TGTGCCAGTAGCGCCGACAGGGCAGAGACCCAGTACTTC
D gene: TRBD1
clone size: .
J gene: TRBJ2-5
V gene: TRBV19

CDR3 protein: CASRPGHYTDTQYF
CDR3 DNA: TGTGCCAGCAGGCCGGGACATTACACAGATACGCAGTATTTT
D gene: .
clone size: .
J gene: TRBJ2-3
V gene: TRBV6-5

CDR3 protein: CASTRDPPRSPLHF
CDR3 DNA: TGTGCCAGCACCCGGGATCCTCCCCGTTCACCCCTCCACTTT
D gene: .
clone size: .
J gene: TRBJ1-6
V gene: TRBV21-1

CDR3 protein: CASSPLQTPAYEQYF
CDR3 DNA: TGTGCCAGCAGCCCTCTCCAGACTCCTGCCTACGAGCAGTACTTC
D gene: .
clone size: .
J gene: TRBJ2-7
V gene: TRBV9

CDR3 protein: CASSLQGAGNTIYF
CDR3 DNA: TGTGCCAGCAGCTTACAGGGGGCTGGAAACACCATATATTTT
D gene: TRBD1
clone size: .
J gene: TRBJ1-3
V gene: TRBV7-2

CDR3 protein: CASSRLDSYSYNSPLHF
CDR3 DNA: TGCGCCAGCAGCCGTCTGGACAGCTACTCCTATAATTCACCCCTCCACTTT
D gene: .
clone size: .
J gene: TRBJ1-6
V gene: TRBV5-1

CDR3 protein: CATRTGTSSYEQYF
CDR3 DNA: TGTGCCACCCGGACAGGGACGAGCTCCTACGAGCAGTACTTC
D gene: TRBD1
clone size: .
J gene: TRBJ2-7
V gene: TRBV10-3

CDR3 protein: CASSTRDTEAFF
CDR3 DNA: TGTGCCAGCAGCACCCGGGACACTGAAGCTTTCTTT
D gene: .
clone size: .
J gene: TRBJ1-1
V gene: TRBV4-2

CDR3 protein: CASSLPRGQGNQPQHF
CDR3 DNA: TGTGCCAGCAGTTTACCCCGCGGACAGGGCAATCAGCCCCAGCATTTT
D gene: TRBD1
clone size: .
J gene: TRBJ1-5
V gene: TRBV28

CDR3 protein: CASSLGGGLFNTEAFF
CDR3 DNA: TGTGCCAGCAGTTTAGGCGGGGGGTTATTCAACACTGAAGCTTTCTTT
D gene: .
clone size: large
J gene: TRBJ1-1
V gene: TRBV27

CDR3 protein: CASSLGGGAYEQYF
CDR3 DNA: TGTGCCAGCAGTTTGGGAGGGGGGGCCTACGAGCAGTACTTC
D gene: .
clone size: .
J gene: TRBJ2-7
V gene: TRBV27

CDR3 protein: CASSADSKTNEKLFF
CDR3 DNA: TGTGCCAGCAGCGCAGACAGTAAAACTAATGAAAAACTGTTTTTT
D gene: .
clone size: .
J gene: TRBJ1-4
V gene: TRBV9

CDR3 protein: CAISGRGLTYEQYF
CDR3 DNA: TGTGCCATCAGCGGTAGAGGACTAACCTACGAGCAGTACTTC
D gene: .
clone size: many
J gene: TRBJ2-7
V gene: TRBV10-3

CDR3 protein: CANERGGQETQYF
CDR3 DNA: TGCGCCAACGAACGAGGGGGACAAGAGACCCAGTACTTC
D gene: .
clone size: .
J gene: TRBJ2-5
V gene: TRBV10-1

CDR3 protein: CASSYPRDRVNEQFF
CDR3 DNA: TGTGCCAGCAGTTACCCCCGGGACAGGGTCAATGAGCAGTTCTTC
D gene: TRBD1
clone size: .
J gene: TRBJ2-1
V gene: TRBV6-6

CDR3 protein: CASSERWEGGKNEQFF
CDR3 DNA: TGTGCCAGCAGTGAAAGGTGGGAGGGGGGTAAGAATGAGCAGTTCTTC
D gene: .
clone size: .
J gene: TRBJ2-1
V gene: TRBV6-1

CDR3 protein: CASSLTGTGGFQPQHF
CDR3 DNA: TGTGCCAGCAGCTTGACCGGGACAGGGGGCTTTCAGCCCCAGCATTTT
D gene: TRBD1
clone size: .
J gene: TRBJ1-5
V gene: TRBV5-8

CDR3 protein: CASSLAARGDSYEQYF
CDR3 DNA: TGCGCCAGCAGCTTGGCCGCCAGAGGAGACTCCTACGAGCAGTACTTC
D gene: .
clone size: .
J gene: TRBJ2-7
V gene: TRBV5-1

CDR3 protein: CASSLVPGLSYEQYF
CDR3 DNA: TGTGCCAGCAGCTTAGTCCCAGGTTTGTCCTACGAGCAGTACTTC
D gene: .
clone size: .
J gene: TRBJ2-7
V gene: TRBV11-1

CDR3 protein: CASSYSQYQPQHF
CDR3 DNA: TGTGCCAGCAGTTACTCGCAGTATCAGCCCCAGCATTTT
D gene: .
clone size: .
J gene: TRBJ1-5
V gene: TRBV6-6

CDR3 protein: CASSPGLAGVRQFF
CDR3 DNA: TGTGCCAGCAGCCCGGGACTAGCGGGAGTGAGGCAGTTCTTC
D gene: TRBD2
clone size: .
J gene: TRBJ2-1
V gene: TRBV14

CDR3 protein: CASSPSTVGSPLHF
CDR3 DNA: TGTGCCAGCAGTCCCTCGACAGTCGGATCACCCCTCCACTTT
D gene: .
clone size: .
J gene: TRBJ1-6
V gene: TRBV6-5

CDR3 protein: CASTLPTNEKLFF
CDR3 DNA: TGTGCCAGCACTCTTCCAACTAATGAAAAACTGTTTTTT
D gene: .
clone size: .
J gene: TRBJ1-4
V gene: TRBV12-3/TRBV12-4

CDR3 protein: CASSFRGPSGTEAFF
CDR3 DNA: TGTGCCAGCAGTTTCAGGGGGCCCAGCGGTACTGAAGCTTTCTTT
D gene: TRBD1
clone size: .
J gene: TRBJ1-1
V gene: TRBV28

CDR3 protein: CASSSGVNTEAFF
CDR3 DNA: TGTGCCAGTAGCTCGGGGGTGAACACTGAAGCTTTCTTT
D gene: .
clone size: .
J gene: TRBJ1-1
V gene: TRBV19

CDR3 protein: CSASRARTGTGEKLFF
CDR3 DNA: TGCAGTGCTAGTCGAGCCCGGACAGGAACAGGCGAAAAACTGTTTTTT
D gene: TRBD1
clone size: .
J gene: TRBJ1-4
V gene: TRBV20-1

CDR3 protein: CASSFSGQGTDTQYF
CDR3 DNA: TGTGCCAGCAGTTTTTCCGGACAGGGAACAGATACGCAGTATTTT
D gene: TRBD1
clone size: .
J gene: TRBJ2-3
V gene: TRBV5-8

CDR3 protein: CASSLVGGSTDTQYF
CDR3 DNA: TGCGCCAGCAGCTTGGTAGGGGGCAGCACAGATACGCAGTATTTT
D gene: TRBD1
clone size: .
J gene: TRBJ2-3
V gene: TRBV5-1

CDR3 protein: CASSPQNALPDYGYTF
CDR3 DNA: TGCGCCAGCAGCCCCCAGAACGCTTTACCAGACTATGGCTACACCTTC
D gene: .
clone size: .
J gene: TRBJ1-2
V gene: TRBV5-1

CDR3 protein: CASRVTGRSPLHF
CDR3 DNA: TGTGCCAGCAGGGTGACAGGGCGCTCACCCCTCCACTTT
D gene: TRBD1
clone size: .
J gene: TRBJ1-6
V gene: TRBV12-3/TRBV12-4

CDR3 protein: CASSPSVRATTQYF
CDR3 DNA: TGTGCCAGCAGCCCTTCCGTGAGGGCTACTACGCAGTATTTT
D gene: .
clone size: once
J gene: TRBJ2-3
V gene: TRBV14

CDR3 protein: CATSVDTSYEQYF
CDR3 DNA: TGTGCCACCTCGGTCGATACCTCCTACGAGCAGTACTTC
D gene: .
clone size: once
J gene: TRBJ2-7
V gene: TRBV10-3

CDR3 protein: CASSLKLTSGRATVYEQYF
CDR3 DNA: TGTGCCAGCAGTCTCAAATTAACTAGCGGGAGGGCCACTGTCTACGAGCAGTACTTC
D gene: TRBD2
clone size: .
J gene: TRBJ2-7
V gene: TRBV27

CDR3 protein: CASSREGPATNEKLFF
CDR3 DNA: TGCGCCAGCAGTCGGGAGGGACCTGCAACTAATGAAAAACTGTTTTTT
D gene: .
clone size: .
J gene: TRBJ1-4
V gene: TRBV5-1